Listed here is a single T cell receptor (beta chain). Antigen: not known. These data come from a study of cytomegalovirus exposure and HLA in healthy donors. General study findings and limits: In a later analysis, CMV-associated beta chains were mostly HLA-associated, it appeared.

Both 60 Vbeta primers and 13 Jbeta primers went into the PCR. The table came from immunoSEQ multiplex PCR; TCRdb's copy has only in-frame clones and leaves some out. The data contain tens of thousands of clones, 66% of them singletons. Nominally healthy donors provided the samples, though records likely missed some immune exposures. With 3 bases removed from V and 3 bases from J, the gap between germline ends came to 21 bases. CDR1 is SNHLY, CDR2 FYNNEI, per germline. The CDR3 runs to 18 residues. V and J are TRBV2 and TRBJ2-1, with a tentative D call TRBD1 (7 bases). The sequenced material came from PBMCs. The clonotype originates from a man between 50 and 59 years old in good health and CMV-seropositive. In DNA, the CDR3 is TGTGCCAGCAGTGATCGGTGGGCACAGGGGACTTACTACAATGAGCAGTTCTTC. This translates into CASSDRWAQGTYYNEQFF. Based on the CDR3 plus reference TRBV2 and TRBJ2-1, the full variable domain is EPEVTQTPSHQVTQMGQEVILRCVPISNHLYFYWYRQILGQKVEFLVSFYNNEISEKSEIFDDQFSVERPDGSNFTLKIRSTKLEDSAMYFCASSDRWAQGTYYNEQFFGPGTRLTVL.